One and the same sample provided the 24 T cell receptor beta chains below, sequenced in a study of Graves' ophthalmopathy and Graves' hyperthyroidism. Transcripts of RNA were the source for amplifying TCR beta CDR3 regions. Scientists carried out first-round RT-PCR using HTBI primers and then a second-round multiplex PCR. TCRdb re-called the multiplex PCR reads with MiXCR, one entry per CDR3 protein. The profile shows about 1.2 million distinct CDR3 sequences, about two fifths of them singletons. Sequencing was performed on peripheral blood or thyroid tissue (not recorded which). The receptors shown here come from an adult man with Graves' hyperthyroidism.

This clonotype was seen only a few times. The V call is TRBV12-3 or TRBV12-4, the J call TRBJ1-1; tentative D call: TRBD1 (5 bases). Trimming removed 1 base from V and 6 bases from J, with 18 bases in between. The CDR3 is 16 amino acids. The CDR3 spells CASSLGSGAGGSEAFF. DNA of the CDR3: TGTGCCAGCAGTTTAGGGTCCGGGGCTGGTGGGTCTGAAGCTTTCTTT.

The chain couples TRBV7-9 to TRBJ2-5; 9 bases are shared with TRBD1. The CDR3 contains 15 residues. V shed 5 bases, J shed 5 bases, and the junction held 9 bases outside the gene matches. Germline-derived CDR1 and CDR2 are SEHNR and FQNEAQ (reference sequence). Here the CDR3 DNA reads TGTGCCAGCAGCGGAGGACAGGGGCCCAAGGAGACCCAGTACTTC. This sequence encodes CASSGGQGPKETQYF.

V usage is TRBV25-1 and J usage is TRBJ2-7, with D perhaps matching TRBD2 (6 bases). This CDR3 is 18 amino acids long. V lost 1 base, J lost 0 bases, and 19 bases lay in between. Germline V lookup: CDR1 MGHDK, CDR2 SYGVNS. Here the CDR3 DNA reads TGTGCCAGCAGTGAATTCCGGGTAGAGGGACTGAGCTCCTACGAGCAGTACTTC. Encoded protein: CASSEFRVEGLSSYEQYF.

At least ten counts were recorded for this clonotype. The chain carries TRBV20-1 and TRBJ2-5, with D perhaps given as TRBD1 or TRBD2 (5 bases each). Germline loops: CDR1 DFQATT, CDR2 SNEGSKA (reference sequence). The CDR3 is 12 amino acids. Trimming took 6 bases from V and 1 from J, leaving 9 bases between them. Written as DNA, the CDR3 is TGCAGTGCCCCGGGGCCCCAAGAGACCCAGTACTTC. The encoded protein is CSAPGPQETQYF.

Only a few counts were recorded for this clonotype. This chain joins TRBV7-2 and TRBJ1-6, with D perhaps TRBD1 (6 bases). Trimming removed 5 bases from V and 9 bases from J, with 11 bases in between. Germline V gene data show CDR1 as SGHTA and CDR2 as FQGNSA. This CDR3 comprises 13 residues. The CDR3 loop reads CASSEQGRSPLHF. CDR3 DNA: TGTGCCAGCAGCGAGCAGGGGCGTTCACCCCTCCACTTT.

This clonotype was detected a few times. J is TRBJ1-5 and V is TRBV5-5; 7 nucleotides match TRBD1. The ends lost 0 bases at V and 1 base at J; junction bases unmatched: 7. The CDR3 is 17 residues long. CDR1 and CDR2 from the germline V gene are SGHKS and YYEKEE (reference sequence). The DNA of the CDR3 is TGTGCCAGCAGCTTGGAAGTGACAGGGATCAGCAATCAGCCCCAGCATTTT. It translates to CASSLEVTGISNQPQHF.

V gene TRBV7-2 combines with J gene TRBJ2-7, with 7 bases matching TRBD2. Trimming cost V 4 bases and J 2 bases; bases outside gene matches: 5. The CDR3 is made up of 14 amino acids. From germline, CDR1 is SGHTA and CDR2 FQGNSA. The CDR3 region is CASSSPAGPYEQYF. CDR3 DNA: TGTGCCAGCAGCTCCCCAGCGGGACCCTACGAGCAGTACTTC.

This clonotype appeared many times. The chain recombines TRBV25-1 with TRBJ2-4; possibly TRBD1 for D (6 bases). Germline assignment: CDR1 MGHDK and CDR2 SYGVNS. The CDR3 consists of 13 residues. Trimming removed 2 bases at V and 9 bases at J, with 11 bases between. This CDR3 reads CASSEGGRGIQYF. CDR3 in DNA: TGTGCCAGCAGTGAAGGGGGCCGGGGCATTCAGTACTTC.

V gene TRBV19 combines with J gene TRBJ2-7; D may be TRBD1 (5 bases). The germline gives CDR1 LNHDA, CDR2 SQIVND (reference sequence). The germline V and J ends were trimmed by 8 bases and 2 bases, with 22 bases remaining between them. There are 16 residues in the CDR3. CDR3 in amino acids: CASSPFPLGETYEQYF. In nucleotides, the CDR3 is TGTGCCAGTTCCCCCTTTCCCTTAGGGGAAACCTACGAGCAGTACTTC. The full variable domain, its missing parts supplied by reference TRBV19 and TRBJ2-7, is DGGITQSPKYLFRKEGQNVTLSCEQNLNHDAMYWYRQDPGQGLRLIYYSQIVNDFQKGDIAEGYSVSREKKESFPLTVTSAQKNPTAFYLCASSPFPLGETYEQYFGPGTRLTVT.

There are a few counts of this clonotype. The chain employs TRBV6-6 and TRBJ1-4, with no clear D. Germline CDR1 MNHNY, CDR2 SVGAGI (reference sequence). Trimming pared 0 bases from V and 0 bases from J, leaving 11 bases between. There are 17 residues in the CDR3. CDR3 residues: CASSYSIPGATNEKLFF. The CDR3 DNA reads TGTGCCAGCAGTTACTCGATTCCGGGAGCAACTAATGAAAAACTGTTTTTT.

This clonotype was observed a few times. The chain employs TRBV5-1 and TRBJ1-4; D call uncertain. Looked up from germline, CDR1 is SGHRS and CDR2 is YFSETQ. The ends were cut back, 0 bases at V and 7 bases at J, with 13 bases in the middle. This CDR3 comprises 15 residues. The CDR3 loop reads CASSLALGYGEKLFF. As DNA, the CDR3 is TGCGCCAGCAGCTTGGCCTTGGGTTATGGTGAAAAACTGTTTTTT.

Here the CDR3 reads CSVEDGPTQYF. CDR3 DNA: TGCAGCGTTGAAGACGGCCCAACCCAGTACTTC. The chain carries TRBV29-1 and TRBJ2-5; no definite D call. Trimming pared 0 bases from V and 8 bases from J, leaving 7 bases between. This CDR3 is built from 11 residues. Germline CDR1 is SQVTM and CDR2 is ANQGSEA.

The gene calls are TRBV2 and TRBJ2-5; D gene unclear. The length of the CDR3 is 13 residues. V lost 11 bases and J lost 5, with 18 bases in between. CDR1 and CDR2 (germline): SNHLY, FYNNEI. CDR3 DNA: TGTGCCGCACCTCTGACAAATCGGGAGACCCAGTACTTC. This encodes CAAPLTNRETQYF.

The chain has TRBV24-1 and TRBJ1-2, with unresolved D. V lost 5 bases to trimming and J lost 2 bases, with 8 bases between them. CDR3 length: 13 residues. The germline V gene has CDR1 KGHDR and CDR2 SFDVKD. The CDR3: CATSATGNYGYTF. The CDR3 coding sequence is TGTGCCACCAGTGCTACGGGGAACTATGGCTACACCTTC.

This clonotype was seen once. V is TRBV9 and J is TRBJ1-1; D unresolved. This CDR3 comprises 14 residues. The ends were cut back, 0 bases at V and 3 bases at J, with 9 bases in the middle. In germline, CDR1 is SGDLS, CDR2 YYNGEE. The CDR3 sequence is CASSVESGYTEAFF. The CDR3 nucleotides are TGTGCCAGCAGCGTAGAATCGGGTTACACTGAAGCTTTCTTT.

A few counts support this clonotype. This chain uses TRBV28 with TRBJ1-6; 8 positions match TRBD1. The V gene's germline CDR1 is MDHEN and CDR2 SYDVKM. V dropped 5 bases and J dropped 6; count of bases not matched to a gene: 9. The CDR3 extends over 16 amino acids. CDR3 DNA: TGTGCCAGCAGTCTCTGGACAGGGACGGGTAATTCACCCCTCCACTTT. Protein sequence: CASSLWTGTGNSPLHF.

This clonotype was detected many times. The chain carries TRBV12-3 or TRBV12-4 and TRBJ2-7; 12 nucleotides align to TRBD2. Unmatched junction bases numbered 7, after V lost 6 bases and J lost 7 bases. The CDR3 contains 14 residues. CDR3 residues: CASRVTSGGREQYF. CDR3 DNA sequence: TGTGCCAGCAGAGTAACTAGCGGGGGGAGGGAGCAGTACTTC.

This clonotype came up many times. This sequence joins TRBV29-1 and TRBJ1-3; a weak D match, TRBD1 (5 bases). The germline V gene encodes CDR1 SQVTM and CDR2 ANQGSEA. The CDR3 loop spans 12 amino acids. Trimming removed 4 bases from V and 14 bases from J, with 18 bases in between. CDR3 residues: CSVGGIRGGLYF. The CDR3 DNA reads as TGCAGCGTTGGGGGCATTAGGGGAGGTTTATATTTT.

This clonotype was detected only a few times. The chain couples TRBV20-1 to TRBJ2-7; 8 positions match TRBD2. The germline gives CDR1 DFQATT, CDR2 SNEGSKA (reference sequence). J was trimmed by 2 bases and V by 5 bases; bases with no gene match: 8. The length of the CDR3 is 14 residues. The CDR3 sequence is CSASPGSGTYEQYF. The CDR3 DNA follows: TGCAGTGCTTCCCCAGGTAGCGGGACCTACGAGCAGTACTTC.

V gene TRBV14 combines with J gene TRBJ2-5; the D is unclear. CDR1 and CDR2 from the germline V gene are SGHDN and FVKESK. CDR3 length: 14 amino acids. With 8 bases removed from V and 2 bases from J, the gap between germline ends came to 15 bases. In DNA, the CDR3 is TGTGCCAGCTCACCGACGACGGTTCAAGAGACCCAGTACTTC. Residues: CASSPTTVQETQYF.

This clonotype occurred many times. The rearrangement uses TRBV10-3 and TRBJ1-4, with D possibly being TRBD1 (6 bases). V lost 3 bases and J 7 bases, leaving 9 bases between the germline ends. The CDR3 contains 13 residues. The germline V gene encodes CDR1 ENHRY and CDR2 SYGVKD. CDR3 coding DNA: TGTGCCATCAGTGAAGGCAGGGGTGAAAAACTGTTTTTT. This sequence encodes CAISEGRGEKLFF.

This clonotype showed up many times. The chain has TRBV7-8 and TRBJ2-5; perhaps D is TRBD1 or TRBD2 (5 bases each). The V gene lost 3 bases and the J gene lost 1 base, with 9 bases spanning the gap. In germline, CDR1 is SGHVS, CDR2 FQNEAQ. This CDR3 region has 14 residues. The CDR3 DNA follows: TGTGCCAGCAGCTTTTTTGGGGGCCAAGAGACCCAGTACTTC. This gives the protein CASSFFGGQETQYF.

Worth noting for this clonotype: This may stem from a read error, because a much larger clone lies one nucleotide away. The CDR3: CASSLGDETEISYEQYF. For the CDR3, the DNA is TGTGCCAGCAGCTTAGGCGATGAGACAGAGATTTCCTACGAGCAGTACTTC. The chain combines TRBV7-2 with TRBJ2-7; tentative D call: TRBD1 (5 bases). V lost 1 base to trimming and J lost 1 base, with 17 bases between them. Germline V gene sequence: CDR1 SGHTA, CDR2 FQGNSA. This CDR3 is 17 amino acids long.

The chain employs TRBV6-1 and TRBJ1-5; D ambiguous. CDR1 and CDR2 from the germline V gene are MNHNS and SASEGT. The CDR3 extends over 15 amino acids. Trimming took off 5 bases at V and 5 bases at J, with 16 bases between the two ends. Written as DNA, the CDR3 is TGTGCCAGCAGTCCCTCCGGTTGGGCAGATCAGCCCCAGCATTTT. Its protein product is CASSPSGWADQPQHF.